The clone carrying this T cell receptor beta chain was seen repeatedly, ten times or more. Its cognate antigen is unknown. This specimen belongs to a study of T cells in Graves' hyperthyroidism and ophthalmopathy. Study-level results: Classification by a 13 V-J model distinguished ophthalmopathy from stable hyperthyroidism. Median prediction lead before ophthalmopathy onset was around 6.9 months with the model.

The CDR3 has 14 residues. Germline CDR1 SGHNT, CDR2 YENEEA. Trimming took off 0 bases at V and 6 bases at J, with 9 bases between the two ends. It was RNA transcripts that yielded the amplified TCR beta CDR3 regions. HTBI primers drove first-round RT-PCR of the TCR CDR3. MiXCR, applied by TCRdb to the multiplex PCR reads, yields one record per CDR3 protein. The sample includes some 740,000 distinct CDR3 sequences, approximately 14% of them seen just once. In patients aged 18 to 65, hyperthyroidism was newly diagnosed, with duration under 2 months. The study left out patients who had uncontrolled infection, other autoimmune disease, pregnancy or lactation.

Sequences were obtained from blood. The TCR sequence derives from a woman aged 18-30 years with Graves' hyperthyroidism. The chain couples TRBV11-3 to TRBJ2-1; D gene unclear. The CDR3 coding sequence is TGTGCCAGCAGCTTAGATTCGCTTCCCAATGAGCAGTTCTTC. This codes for CASSLDSLPNEQFF.